The T cell receptor beta chain under discussion was sequenced for a study of Ad26.COV2.S vaccination and SARS-CoV-2 variants. Background on the study: COV1001, an Ad26.COV2.S trial, supplied this vaccine-arm donor. Whole-study results and caveats: Spike-specific responses of CD8+ and CD4+ T cells were reported to display substantial breadth after vaccination.

Trimming shortened V by 1 base and J by 4 bases, and 15 bases separated the two germline ends. CDR1 and CDR2 (germline): SGHDN, FVKESK. The CDR3 runs 16 residues. Noted treatment: 19 received Ad26.COV2.S at low or high dose, single or two shots; several received placebo; per-sample allocation not given. Samples were taken on day 63 after the first vaccine or placebo injection. A Boston adult aged 18-55 years was the donor. Remarks on this clone: Antigen specificity is unknown.

Profiled with immunoSEQ multiplex PCR; TCRdb holds only in-frame clones, not every one. This table holds more than 400,000 clones, about 92% found once. This receptor was obtained from a person between 18 and 60 years old who received the Ad26.COV2.S COVID-19 vaccine or a placebo. This chain uses TRBV14 with TRBJ2-3; D is perhaps TRBD1 or TRBD2 (5 bases each). The sample was peripheral blood, taken in a trial of Ad26.COV2.S vaccine versus placebo. This CDR3 reads CASSQAWAWGPDTQYF. Written as DNA, the CDR3 is TGTGCCAGCAGCCAAGCCTGGGCGTGGGGACCAGATACGCAGTATTTT.